This TCR beta chain emerged from a study of vaccination and CD4 T cells after COVID-19. Concerning this clonotype: What it binds is unknown.

Germline V lookup: CDR1 LNHNV, CDR2 YYDKDF (reference sequence). Between the trimmed V and J ends, which lost 3 bases and 5 bases, there was a span of 7 bases. The CDR3 has 12 amino acids. With the Oncomine TCR Beta short-read assay, DNA from cultured CD4+ T cells was sequenced. TCRdb processed the PCR reads anew with MiXCR; each CDR3 protein has one entry. The sample lists 10,000 to 15,000 distinct CDR3 sequences; less than 65% were seen once. Regarding treatment: roughly 10-day PBMC culture with coronavirus spike peptide pools or control peptides (ViraFEST assay). The chain is built from TRBV15 and TRBJ1-2, with D possibly being TRBD1 (6 bases). The sample taken for sequencing was CD4+ T cells from blood, cultured in vitro. The source is a human donor who had recovered from COVID-19. The CDR3 DNA is TGTGCCACCAGCAGGGACAGTTATGGCTACACCTTC. Its protein product is CATSRDSYGYTF.